This T cell receptor (beta chain) was sequenced for a study of post-analysis software for immune sequencing data. Study-wide results and limits: Several TRBV segments (TRBV5-6, TRBV5-1 and TRBV20-1 among them) occurred more frequently in patients than in controls.

Trimming removed 7 bases at V and 0 bases at J, with 10 bases between. This CDR3 spans 13 amino acids. Germline values: CDR1 MNHEY, CDR2 SVGEGT. Included in the TCR beta cDNA libraries were unique molecular identifiers. TCRdb reprocessed the PCR reads with MiXCR, giving one entry per CDR3 protein. Found here are around 700,000 distinct CDR3 sequences, 59% of them singletons; the top ten hold about 11%. This clonotype was found a few times. Antigen specificity is unknown. The origin of this receptor is a girl aged 2 to 10 with multiple sclerosis. The sequenced sample consisted of blood. The V gene is TRBV6-2 or TRBV6-3, the J gene TRBJ2-7; D is unclear. CDR3 amino acids: CASKSSSSYEQYF. The CDR3, as DNA: TGTGCCAGCAAATCCAGTTCCTCCTACGAGCAGTACTTC.